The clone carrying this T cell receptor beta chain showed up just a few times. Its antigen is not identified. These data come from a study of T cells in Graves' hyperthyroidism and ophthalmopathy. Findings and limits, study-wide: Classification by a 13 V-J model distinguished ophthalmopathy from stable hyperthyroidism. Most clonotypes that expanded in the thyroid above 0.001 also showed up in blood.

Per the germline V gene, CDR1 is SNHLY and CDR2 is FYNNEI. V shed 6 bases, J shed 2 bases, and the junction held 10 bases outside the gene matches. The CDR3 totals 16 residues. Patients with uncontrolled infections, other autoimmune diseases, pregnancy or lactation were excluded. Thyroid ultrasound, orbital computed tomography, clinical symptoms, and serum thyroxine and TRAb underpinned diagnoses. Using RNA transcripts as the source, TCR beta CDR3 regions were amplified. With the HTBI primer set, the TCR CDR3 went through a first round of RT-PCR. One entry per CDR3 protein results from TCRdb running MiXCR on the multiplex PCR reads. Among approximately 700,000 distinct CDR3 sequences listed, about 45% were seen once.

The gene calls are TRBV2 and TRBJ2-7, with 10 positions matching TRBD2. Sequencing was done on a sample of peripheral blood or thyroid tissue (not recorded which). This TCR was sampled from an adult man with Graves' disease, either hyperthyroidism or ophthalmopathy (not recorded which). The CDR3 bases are TGTGCCAGCAGCGCGGAAGCGGGAGGGAACGCCTACGAGCAGTACTTC. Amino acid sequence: CASSAEAGGNAYEQYF.